This T cell receptor (beta chain) emerged from a study of spatial heterogeneity in lung cancer. In the study overall: Alpha-chain sequences were consistently detected less often than beta-chain sequences. The study, taken as a whole, reports: Counts that tracked tumor mutation counts were those of expanded intratumoral alpha and beta TCRs.

Germline V CDR1 and CDR2: MDHEN, SYDVKM. CDR3 length equals 17 residues. This clonotype was seen more than once but under ten times. Its antigen is unidentified. A junction boundary mismatches the germline segment, possibly from a read error. Since it is a stray read in a library aimed at alpha chains, this beta chain has a size that is not meaningful. Time point denoted: sample taken at primary tumor resection. TCRdb fed the 5' RACE reads into MiXCR, producing one record per CDR3 protein. The table lists about 10,000 distinct CDR3 sequences, about 53% of them singletons. Here the sequenced sample was lung tumor tissue, taken at surgery. The rearrangement joins TRBV28 to TRBJ2-1; 10 nucleotides line up with TRBD2. The TCR comes from a female donor with early-stage non-small cell lung cancer. The CDR3 here is CASSLLVWTSGYSEQFF. CDR3 in DNA: TGTGCCAGCAGTTTATTGGTGTGGACTAGCGGTTACAGTGAGCAGTTCTTC. The variable domain in full, with the rest retrieved from reference TRBV28 and TRBJ2-1, is DVKVTQSSRYLVKRTGEKVFLECVQDMDHENMFWYRQDPGLGLRLIYFSYDVKMKEKGDIPEGYSVSREKKERFSLILESASTNQTSMYLCASSLLVWTSGYSEQFFGPGTRLTVL.